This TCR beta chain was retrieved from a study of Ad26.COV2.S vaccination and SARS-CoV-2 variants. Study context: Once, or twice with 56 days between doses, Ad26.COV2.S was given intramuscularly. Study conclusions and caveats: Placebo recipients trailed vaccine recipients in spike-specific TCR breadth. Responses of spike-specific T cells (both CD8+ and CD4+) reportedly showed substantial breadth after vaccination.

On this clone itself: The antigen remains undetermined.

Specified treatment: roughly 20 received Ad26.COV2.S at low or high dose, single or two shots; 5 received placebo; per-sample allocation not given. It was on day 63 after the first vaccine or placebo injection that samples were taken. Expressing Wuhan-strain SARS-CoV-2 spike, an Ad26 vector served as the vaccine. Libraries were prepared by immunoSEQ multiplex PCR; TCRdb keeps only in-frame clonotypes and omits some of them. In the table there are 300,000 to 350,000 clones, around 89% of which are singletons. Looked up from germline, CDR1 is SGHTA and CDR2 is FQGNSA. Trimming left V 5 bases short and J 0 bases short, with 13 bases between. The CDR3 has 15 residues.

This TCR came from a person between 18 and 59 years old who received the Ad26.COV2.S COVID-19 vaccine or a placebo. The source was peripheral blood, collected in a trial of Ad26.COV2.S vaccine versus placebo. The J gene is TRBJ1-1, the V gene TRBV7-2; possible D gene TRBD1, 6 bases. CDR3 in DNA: TGTGCCAGCAGCCGGACCGGGACAATGAACACTGAAGCTTTCTTT. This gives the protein CASSRTGTMNTEAFF. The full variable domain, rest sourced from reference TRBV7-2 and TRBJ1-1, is GAGVSQSPSNKVTEKGKDVELRCDPISGHTALYWYRQSLGQGLEFLIYFQGNSAPDKSGLPSDRFSAERTGGSVSTLTIQRTQQEDSAVYLCASSRTGTMNTEAFFGQGTRLTVV.